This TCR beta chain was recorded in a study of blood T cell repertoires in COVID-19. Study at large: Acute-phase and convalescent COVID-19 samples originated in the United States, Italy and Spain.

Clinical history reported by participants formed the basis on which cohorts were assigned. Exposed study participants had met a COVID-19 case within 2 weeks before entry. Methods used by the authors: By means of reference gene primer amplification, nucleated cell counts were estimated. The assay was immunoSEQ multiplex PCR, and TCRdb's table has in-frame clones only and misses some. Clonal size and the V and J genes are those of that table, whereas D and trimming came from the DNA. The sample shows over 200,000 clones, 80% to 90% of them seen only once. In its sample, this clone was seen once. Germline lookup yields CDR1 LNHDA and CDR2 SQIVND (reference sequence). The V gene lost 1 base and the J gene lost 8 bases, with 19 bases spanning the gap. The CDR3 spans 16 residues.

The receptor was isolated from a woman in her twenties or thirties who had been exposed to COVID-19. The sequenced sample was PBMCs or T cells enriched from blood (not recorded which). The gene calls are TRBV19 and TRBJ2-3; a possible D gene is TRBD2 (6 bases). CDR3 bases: TGTGCCAGTAGTATAGTGACTGGACTGATGCGGGGTACGCAGTATTTT. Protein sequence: CASSIVTGLMRGTQYF.